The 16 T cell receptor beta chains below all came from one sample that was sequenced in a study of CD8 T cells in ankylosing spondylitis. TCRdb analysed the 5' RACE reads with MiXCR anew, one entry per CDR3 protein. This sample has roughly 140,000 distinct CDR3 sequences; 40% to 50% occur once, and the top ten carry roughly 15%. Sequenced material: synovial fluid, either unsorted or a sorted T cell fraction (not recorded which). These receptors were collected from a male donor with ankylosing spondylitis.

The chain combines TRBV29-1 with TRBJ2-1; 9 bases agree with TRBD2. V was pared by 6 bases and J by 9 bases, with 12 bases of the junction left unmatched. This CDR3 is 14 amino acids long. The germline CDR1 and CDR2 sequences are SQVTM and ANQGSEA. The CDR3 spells CSVGPGAGGPEQFF. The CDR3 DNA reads TGCAGCGTGGGGCCCGGAGCGGGGGGACCTGAGCAGTTCTTC.

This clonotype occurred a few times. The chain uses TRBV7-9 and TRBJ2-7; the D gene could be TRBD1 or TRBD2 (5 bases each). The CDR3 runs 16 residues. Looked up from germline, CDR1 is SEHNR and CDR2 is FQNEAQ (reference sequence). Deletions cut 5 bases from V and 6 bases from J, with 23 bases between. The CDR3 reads CASSQAGTGVGGEQYF. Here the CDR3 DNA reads TGTGCCAGCAGCCAAGCCGGGACCGGGGTTGGGGGCGAGCAGTACTTC.

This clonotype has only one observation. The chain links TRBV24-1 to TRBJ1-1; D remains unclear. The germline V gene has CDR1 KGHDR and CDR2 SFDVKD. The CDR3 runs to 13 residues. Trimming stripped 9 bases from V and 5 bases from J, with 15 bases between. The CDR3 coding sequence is TGTGCCACCCCATTGGAGGACGGGACTGAAGCTTTCTTT. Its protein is CATPLEDGTEAFF.

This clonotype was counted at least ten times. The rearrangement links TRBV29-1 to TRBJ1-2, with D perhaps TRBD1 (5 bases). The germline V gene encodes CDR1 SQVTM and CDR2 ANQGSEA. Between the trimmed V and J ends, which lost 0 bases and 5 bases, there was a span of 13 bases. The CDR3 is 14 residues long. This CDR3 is CSVEDKSGVYGYTF. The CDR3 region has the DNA TGCAGCGTTGAAGATAAATCGGGGGTATATGGCTACACCTTC.

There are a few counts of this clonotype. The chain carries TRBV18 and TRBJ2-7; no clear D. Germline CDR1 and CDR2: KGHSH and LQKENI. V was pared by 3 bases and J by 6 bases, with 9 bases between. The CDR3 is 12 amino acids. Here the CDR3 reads CASSPQYPEQYF. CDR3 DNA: TGTGCCAGCTCACCTCAATATCCCGAGCAGTACTTC.

In DNA form, the CDR3 reads TGTGCCAGCAGTTACTCGATTATCCCAGATACGCAGTATTTT. Protein product: CASSYSIIPDTQYF. V is TRBV6-5 and J is TRBJ2-3; D uncertain. This CDR3 spans 14 amino acids. The V gene's germline CDR1 is MNHEY and CDR2 SVGAGI. Trimming removed 0 bases at V and 4 bases at J, with 8 bases between.

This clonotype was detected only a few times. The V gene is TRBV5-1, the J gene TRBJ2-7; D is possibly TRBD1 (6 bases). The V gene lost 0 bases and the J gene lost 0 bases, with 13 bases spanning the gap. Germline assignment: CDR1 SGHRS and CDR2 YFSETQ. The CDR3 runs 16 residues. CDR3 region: CASSLDVTGSSYEQYF. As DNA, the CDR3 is TGCGCCAGCAGCTTGGATGTGACAGGCAGCTCCTACGAGCAGTACTTC.

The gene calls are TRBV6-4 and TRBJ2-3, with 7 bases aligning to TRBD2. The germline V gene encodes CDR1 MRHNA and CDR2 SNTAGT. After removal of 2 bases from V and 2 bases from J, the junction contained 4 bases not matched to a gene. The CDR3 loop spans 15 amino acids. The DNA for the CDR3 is TGTGCCAGCAGTGACGGGGGGGGGACCACAGATACGCAGTATTTT. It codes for CASSDGGGTTDTQYF.

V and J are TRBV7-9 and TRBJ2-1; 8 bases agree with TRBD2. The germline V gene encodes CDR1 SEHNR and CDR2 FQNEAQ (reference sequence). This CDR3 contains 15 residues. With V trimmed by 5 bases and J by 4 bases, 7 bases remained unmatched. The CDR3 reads CASSPGSGSYNEQFF. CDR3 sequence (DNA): TGTGCCAGCAGCCCCGGGAGCGGGAGTTACAATGAGCAGTTCTTC.

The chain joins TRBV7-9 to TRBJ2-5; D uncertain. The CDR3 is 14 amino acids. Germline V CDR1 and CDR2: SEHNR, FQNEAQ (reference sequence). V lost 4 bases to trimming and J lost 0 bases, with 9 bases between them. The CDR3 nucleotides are TGTGCCAGCAGCTCCCTGGAAGACCAAGAGACCCAGTACTTC. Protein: CASSSLEDQETQYF.

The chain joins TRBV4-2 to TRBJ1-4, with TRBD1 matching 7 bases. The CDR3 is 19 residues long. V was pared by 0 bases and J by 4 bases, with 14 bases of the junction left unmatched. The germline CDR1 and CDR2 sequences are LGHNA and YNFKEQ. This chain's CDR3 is CASSQDQGDPFAFNEKLFF. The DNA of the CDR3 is TGTGCCAGCAGCCAAGATCAGGGGGACCCTTTCGCATTTAATGAAAAACTGTTTTTT.

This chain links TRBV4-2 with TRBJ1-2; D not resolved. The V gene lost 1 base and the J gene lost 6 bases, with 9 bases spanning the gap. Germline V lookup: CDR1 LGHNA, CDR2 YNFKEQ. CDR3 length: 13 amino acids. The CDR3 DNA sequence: TGTGCCAGCAGCCAAGTAGTCGCCCATGGCTACACCTTC. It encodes CASSQVVAHGYTF.

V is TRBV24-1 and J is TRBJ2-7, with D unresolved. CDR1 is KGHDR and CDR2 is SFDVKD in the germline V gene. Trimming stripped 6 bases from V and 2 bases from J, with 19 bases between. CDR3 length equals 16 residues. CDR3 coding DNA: TGTGCCACCAGTCGCCAGTCGATCTTTATAGCCTACGAGCAGTACTTC. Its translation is CATSRQSIFIAYEQYF.

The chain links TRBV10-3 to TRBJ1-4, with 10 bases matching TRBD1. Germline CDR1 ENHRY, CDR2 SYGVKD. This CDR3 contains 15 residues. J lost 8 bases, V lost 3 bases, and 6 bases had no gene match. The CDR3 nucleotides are TGTGCCATCAGTGACCCCGGGACAGGGGAAGAAAAACTGTTTTTT. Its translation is CAISDPGTGEEKLFF.

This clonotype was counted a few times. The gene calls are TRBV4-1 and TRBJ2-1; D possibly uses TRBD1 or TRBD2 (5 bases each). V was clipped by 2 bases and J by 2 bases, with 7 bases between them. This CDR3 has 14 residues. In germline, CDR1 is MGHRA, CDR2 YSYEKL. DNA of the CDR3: TGCGCCAGCAGCCAACGGGACCCCTACAATGAGCAGTTCTTC. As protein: CASSQRDPYNEQFF.

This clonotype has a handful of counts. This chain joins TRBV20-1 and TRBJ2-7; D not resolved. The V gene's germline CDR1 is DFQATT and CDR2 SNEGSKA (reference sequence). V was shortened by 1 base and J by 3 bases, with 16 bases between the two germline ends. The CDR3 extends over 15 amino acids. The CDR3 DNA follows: TGCAGTGCTAGAGCCGGACCTCTGAGGCTCTACGAGCAGTACTTC. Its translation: CSARAGPLRLYEQYF.